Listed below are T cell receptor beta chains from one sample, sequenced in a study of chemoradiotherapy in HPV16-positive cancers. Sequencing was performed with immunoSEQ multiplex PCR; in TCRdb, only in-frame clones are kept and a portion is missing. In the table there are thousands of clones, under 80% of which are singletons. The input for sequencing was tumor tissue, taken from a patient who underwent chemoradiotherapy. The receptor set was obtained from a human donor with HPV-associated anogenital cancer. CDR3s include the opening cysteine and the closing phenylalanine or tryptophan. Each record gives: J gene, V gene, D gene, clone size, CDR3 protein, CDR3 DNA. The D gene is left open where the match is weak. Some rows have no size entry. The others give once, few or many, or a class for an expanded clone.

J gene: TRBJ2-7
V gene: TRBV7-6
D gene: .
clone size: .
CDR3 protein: CASSLGPLSYEQYF
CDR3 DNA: TGTGCCAGCAGCTTAGGACCATTATCCTACGAGCAGTACTTC

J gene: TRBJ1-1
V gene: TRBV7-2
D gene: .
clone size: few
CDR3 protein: CASSSQQGRLNTEAFF
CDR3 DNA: TGTGCCAGCAGCTCTCAACAGGGAAGGCTGAACACTGAAGCTTTCTTT

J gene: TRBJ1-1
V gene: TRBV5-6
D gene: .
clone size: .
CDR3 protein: CASSLDLGALNTEAFF
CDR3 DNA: TGTGCCAGCAGCTTGGATTTGGGGGCCCTGAACACTGAAGCTTTCTTT

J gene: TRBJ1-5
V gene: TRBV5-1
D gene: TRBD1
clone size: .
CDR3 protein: CASSSTRRQGENQPQHF
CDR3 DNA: TGCGCCAGCAGCTCCACCCGAAGACAGGGAGAGAATCAGCCCCAGCATTTT

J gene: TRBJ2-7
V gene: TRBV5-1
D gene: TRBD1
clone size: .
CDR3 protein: CASSLGMDRGSRSYEQYF
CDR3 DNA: TGCGCCAGCAGCTTGGGGATGGACAGGGGATCTAGGTCCTACGAGCAGTACTTC

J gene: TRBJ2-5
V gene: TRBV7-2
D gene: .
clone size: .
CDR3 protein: CASSSRGATGTQYF
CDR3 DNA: TGTGCCAGCAGCTCCCGTGGGGCCACGGGGACCCAGTACTTC

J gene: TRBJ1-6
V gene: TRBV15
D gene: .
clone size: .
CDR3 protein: CATRDGNSPLHF
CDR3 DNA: TGTGCCACCCGGGACGGCAATTCACCCCTCCACTTT

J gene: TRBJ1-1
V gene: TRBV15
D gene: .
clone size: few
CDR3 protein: CATSRVGRLNTEAFF
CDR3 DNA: TGTGCCACCAGCAGAGTGGGACGCCTGAACACTGAAGCTTTCTTT

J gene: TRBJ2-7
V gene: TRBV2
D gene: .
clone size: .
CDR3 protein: CASSPPTTVRGKYF
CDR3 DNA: TGTGCCAGCAGTCCACCCACGACAGTGAGGGGGAAGTACTTC

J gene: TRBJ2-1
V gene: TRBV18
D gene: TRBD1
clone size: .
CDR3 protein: CASSRGQGYDNEQFF
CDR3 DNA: TGTGCCAGCTCACGGGGACAGGGATATGACAATGAGCAGTTCTTC

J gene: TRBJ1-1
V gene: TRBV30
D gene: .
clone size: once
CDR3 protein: CASERLFGGF
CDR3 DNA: TGTGCCTCGGAACGTCTCTTCGGGGGCTTT

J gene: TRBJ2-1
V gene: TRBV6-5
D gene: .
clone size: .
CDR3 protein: CASSSRPNEQFF
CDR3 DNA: TGTGCCAGCAGTTCCCGACCTAATGAGCAGTTCTTC

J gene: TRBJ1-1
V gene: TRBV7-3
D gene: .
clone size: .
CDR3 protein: CASSLGGLNTEAFF
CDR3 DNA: TGTGCCAGCAGCTTAGGGGGGCTGAACACTGAAGCTTTCTTT

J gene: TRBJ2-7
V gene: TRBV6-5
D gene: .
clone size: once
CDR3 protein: CASSYSTGEQYF
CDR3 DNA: TGTGCCAGCAGTTACTCGACGGGGGAGCAGTACTTC

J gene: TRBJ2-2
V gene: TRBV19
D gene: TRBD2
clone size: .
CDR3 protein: CASSLAGGNTGELFF
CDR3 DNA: TGTGCCAGTTCTTTAGCGGGGGGGAACACCGGGGAGCTGTTTTTT

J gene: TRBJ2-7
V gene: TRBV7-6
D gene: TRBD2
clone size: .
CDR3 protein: CASSGETSGGLTTYEQYF
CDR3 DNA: TGTGCCAGCAGCGGGGAGACTAGCGGGGGGCTAACCACCTACGAGCAGTACTTC

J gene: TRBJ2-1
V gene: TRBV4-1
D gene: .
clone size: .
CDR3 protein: CASSQYPGRRENNEQFF
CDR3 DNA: TGCGCCAGCAGCCAATATCCGGGACGTCGGGAGAACAATGAGCAGTTCTTC

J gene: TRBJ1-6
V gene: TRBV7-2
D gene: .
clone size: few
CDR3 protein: CASSLNPRRDSPLHF
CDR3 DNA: TGTGCCAGCAGCTTAAACCCCCGCAGGGATTCACCCCTCCACTTT

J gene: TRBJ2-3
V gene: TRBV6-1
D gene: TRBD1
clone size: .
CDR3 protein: CASRRDRGLDTQYF
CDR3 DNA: TGTGCCAGCAGACGGGACAGGGGGTTAGATACGCAGTATTTT

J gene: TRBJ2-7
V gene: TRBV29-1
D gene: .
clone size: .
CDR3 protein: CSVETGYEQYF
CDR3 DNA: TGCAGCGTTGAAACCGGTTACGAGCAGTACTTC

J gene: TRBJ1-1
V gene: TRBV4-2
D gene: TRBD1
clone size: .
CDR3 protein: CASSPRQGLNTEAFF
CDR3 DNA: TGTGCCAGCAGCCCCCGACAGGGTTTGAACACTGAAGCTTTCTTT

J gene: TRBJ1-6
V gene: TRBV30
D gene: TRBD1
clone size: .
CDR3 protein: CAWGLQGISSYNSPLHF
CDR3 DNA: TGTGCCTGGGGTCTACAGGGGATTAGCTCCTATAATTCACCCCTCCACTTT

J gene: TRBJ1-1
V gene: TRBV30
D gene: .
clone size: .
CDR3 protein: CAWTRQGTAAFF
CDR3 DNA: TGTGCCTGGACGAGGCAGGGAACGGCGGCTTTCTTT

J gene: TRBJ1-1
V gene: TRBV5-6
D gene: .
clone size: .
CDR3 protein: CASSFGGRGTEAFF
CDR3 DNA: TGTGCCAGCAGCTTCGGAGGGCGCGGCACTGAAGCTTTCTTT

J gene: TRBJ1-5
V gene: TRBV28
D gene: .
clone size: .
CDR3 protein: CASSLSGGINQPQHF
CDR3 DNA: TGTGCCAGCAGTTTGTCCGGGGGTATCAATCAGCCCCAGCATTTT

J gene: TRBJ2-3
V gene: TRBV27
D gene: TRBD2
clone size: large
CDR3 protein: CASSSIGGVADTQYF
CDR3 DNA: TGTGCCAGCAGTTCGATTGGGGGGGTAGCAGATACGCAGTATTTT

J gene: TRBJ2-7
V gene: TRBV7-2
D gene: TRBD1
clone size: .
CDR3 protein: CASSLAQGTGGYEQYF
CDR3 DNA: TGTGCCAGCAGCTTAGCCCAAGGGACAGGGGGCTACGAGCAGTACTTC

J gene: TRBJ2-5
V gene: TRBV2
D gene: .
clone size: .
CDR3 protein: CASSENGETQYF
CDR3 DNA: TGTGCCAGCAGTGAAAACGGAGAGACCCAGTACTTC

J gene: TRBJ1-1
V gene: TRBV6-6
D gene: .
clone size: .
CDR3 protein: CASSLDGNTEAFF
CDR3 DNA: TGTGCCAGCAGTTTGGACGGGAACACTGAAGCTTTCTTT

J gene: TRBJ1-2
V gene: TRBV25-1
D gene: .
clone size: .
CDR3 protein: CASSGWGAGGYTF
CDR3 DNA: TGTGCCAGCAGTGGGTGGGGAGCGGGGGGCTACACCTTC

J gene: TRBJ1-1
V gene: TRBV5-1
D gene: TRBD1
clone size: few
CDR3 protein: CASSLLDRAGEAFF
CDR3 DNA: TGCGCCAGCAGCTTACTAGACAGGGCCGGGGAAGCTTTCTTT

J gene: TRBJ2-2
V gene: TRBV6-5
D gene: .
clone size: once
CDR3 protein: CASYSDGAGELFF
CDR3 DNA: TGTGCCAGCTACTCTGATGGCGCCGGGGAGCTGTTTTTT

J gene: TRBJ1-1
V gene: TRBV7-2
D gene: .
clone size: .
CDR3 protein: CASSLASGVSAFF
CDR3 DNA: TGTGCCAGCAGCTTAGCCAGTGGGGTGTCAGCTTTCTTT

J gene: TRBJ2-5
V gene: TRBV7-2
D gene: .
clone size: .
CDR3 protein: CASSTRRGGETQYF
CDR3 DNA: TGTGCCAGCAGCACCCGCAGGGGAGGAGAGACCCAGTACTTC

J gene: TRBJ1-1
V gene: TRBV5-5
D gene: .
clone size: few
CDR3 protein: CASQLQPLGTEAFF
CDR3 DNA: TGTGCCAGCCAACTACAACCCTTGGGCACTGAAGCTTTCTTT

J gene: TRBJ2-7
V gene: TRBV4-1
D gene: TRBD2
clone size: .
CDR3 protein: CASSQEGGLAGGIYEQYF
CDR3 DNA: TGCGCCAGCAGCCAAGAAGGGGGACTAGCGGGGGGGATCTACGAGCAGTACTTC

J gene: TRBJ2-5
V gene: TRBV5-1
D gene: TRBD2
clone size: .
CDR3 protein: CASSSLLAYRETQYF
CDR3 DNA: TGCGCCAGCAGCTCCCTACTAGCGTATCGAGAGACCCAGTACTTC

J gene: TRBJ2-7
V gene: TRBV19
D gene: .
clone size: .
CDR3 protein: CASSIVGGSEQYF
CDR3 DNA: TGTGCCAGTAGTATAGTCGGAGGGTCCGAGCAGTACTTC

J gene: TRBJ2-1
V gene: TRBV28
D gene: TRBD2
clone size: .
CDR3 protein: CASSKPSGLGNEQFF
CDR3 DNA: TGTGCCAGCAGCAAACCTTCGGGACTAGGAAATGAGCAGTTCTTC

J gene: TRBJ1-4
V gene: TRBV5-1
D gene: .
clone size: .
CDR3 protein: CASSLRGGPGEKLFF
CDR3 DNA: TGCGCCAGCAGCTTGAGGGGGGGCCCAGGCGAAAAACTGTTTTTT

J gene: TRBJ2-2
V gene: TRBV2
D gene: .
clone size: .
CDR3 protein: CASSLEGDTGELFF
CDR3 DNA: TGTGCCAGCAGTTTAGAGGGGGACACCGGGGAGCTGTTTTTT

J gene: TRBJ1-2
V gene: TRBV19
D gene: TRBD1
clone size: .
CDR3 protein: CASSIDHRDRVNNYGYTF
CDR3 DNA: TGTGCCAGTAGTATAGATCACCGGGACAGGGTAAATAACTATGGCTACACCTTC

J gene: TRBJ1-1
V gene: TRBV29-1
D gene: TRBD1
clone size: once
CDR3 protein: CSVVAGQADSWAFF
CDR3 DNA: TGCAGCGTTGTGGCCGGACAGGCTGACTCATGGGCTTTCTTT

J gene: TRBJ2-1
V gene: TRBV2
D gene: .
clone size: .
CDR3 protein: CASSPLNNEQFF
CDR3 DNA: TGTGCCAGCAGTCCCCTAAACAATGAGCAGTTCTTC

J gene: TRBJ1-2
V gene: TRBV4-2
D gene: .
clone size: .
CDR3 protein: CASSQDRRSFGGYTF
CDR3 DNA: TGTGCCAGCAGCCAAGACCGGCGGTCCTTCGGGGGCTACACCTTC

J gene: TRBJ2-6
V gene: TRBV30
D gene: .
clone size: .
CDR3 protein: CAWSVGGSGANVLTF
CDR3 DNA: TGTGCCTGGAGTGTGGGGGGCTCTGGGGCCAACGTCCTGACTTTC

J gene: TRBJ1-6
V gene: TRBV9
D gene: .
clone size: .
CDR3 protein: CASSADLDSSYNSPLHF
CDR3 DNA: TGTGCCAGCAGCGCAGATTTGGATAGCTCCTATAATTCACCCCTCCACTTT

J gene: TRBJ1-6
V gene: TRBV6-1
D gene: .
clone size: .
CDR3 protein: CASIGELNSPLHF
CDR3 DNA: TGTGCCAGCATCGGGGAGTTAAATTCACCCCTCCACTTT

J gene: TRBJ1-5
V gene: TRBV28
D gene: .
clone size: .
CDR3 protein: CATKRDIQPQHF
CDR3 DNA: TGTGCCACCAAAAGGGACATTCAGCCCCAGCATTTT

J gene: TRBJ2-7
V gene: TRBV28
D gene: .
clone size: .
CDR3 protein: CASSPSYGPGEQYF
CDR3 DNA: TGTGCCAGCAGTCCGTCCTATGGTCCAGGCGAGCAGTACTTC

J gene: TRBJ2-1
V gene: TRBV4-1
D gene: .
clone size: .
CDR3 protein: CASSQKPGTSSYNEQFF
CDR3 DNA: TGCGCCAGCAGCCAAAAACCCGGGACCAGCTCCTACAATGAGCAGTTCTTC

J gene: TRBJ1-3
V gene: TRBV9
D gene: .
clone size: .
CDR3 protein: CASSVPYRAPSGNTIYF
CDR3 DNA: TGTGCCAGCAGCGTACCCTACAGGGCCCCATCTGGAAACACCATATATTTT

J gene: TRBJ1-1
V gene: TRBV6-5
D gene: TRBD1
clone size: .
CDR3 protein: CATWGTGETEAFF
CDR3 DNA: TGTGCCACGTGGGGGACAGGGGAGACTGAAGCTTTCTTT

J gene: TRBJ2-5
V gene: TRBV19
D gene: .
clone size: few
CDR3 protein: CASSPGPLKTQYF
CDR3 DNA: TGTGCCAGTAGCCCGGGACCACTTAAGACCCAGTACTTC

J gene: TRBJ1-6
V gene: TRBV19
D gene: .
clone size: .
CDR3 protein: CASSPTGTENSPLHF
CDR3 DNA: TGTGCCAGTAGTCCGACCGGGACGGAGAATTCACCCCTCCACTTT